The entry below gives a single T cell receptor (beta chain) sequence along with its context. Its antigen is currently unknown. Trimming cost V 0 bases and J 5 bases; bases outside gene matches: 4. Germline assignment: CDR1 SGDLS and CDR2 YYNGEE. The CDR3 runs to 15 residues. This record belongs to a study of OX40 agonist ivuxolimab in advanced cancers. About the study: The patients got ivuxolimab, which is an agonistic anti-OX40 (CD134) antibody. The dose-escalation group included hepatocellular carcinoma, melanoma, renal cell carcinoma and head and neck cancer. There were three patients with partial responses, one having hepatocellular carcinoma and two cutaneous melanoma. Study-level points and caveats: The average count of expanded clones was higher among CD8+ T cells than among CD4+.

Some clones are missing from TCRdb's copy, which holds only in-frame ones; the method was immunoSEQ multiplex PCR. Of around 69,000 clones listed, approximately 86% are singletons. This chain joins TRBV9 and TRBJ2-5; 10 nucleotides line up with TRBD2. The TCR comes from an adult with an advanced solid tumor such as melanoma, head and neck, liver or kidney cancer. Source: CD4+ or CD8+ T cells sorted from blood, taken in a trial of the OX40 agonist ivuxolimab. This chain's CDR3 is CASSVVSGGAETQYF. The CDR3 DNA sequence: TGTGCCAGCAGCGTAGTGAGCGGGGGGGCGGAGACCCAGTACTTC.